The clone carrying this T cell receptor beta chain was seen repeatedly, ten times or more. Its antigen is not known. The source of the sample is a study of regulatory T cells in long-lasting Graves disease. Time point indicated: newly diagnosed GD, antithyroid drugs for less than 3 months. Construction of the TCR library relied on RNA isolated from PBMCs. Deletions cut 6 bases from V and 4 bases from J, with 16 bases between. This CDR3 comprises 13 residues. Germline CDR1 is SQVTM and CDR2 is ANQGSEA. Study findings and constraints: The researchers studied only peripheral blood, not thyroid tissue.

iRepertoire HTBI primers and Arm-PCR of CDR3 regions built TCR beta libraries. TCRdb re-called the multiplex PCR reads with MiXCR, one entry per CDR3 protein. Among about 440,000 distinct CDR3 sequences listed, 16% were seen once. These data are also associated with another study on T cells in Graves' hyperthyroidism and ophthalmopathy. That paper states: Uncontrolled infection, other autoimmune disease, pregnancy or lactation led to exclusion. HTBI primers drove first-round RT-PCR of the TCR CDR3. Most thyroid clonotypes with frequency above 0.001 were detected in blood.

This clonotype was obtained from a woman aged 30 to 39 with Graves disease. The rearrangement links TRBV29-1 to TRBJ2-7, with TRBD1 as a possible D gene (6 bases). The sample consisted of peripheral blood mononuclear cells (PBMCs), taken at new diagnosis, from a patient treated with antithyroid drugs. CDR3 nucleotides: TGCAGCGTCCGGGACATTAGGACATACGAGCAGTACTTC. It translates to CSVRDIRTYEQYF.